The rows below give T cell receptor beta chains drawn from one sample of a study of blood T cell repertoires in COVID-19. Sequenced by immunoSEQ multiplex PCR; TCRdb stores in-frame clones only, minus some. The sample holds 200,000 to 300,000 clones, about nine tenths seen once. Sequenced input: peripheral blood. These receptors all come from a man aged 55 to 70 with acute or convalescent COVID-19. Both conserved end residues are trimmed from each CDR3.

cdr3_aa: ASSGRVSNEQY
j_call: TRBJ2-7
v_call: TRBV27

cdr3_aa: ASSPGTPLEPLH
j_call: TRBJ1-6
v_call: TRBV7-2

cdr3_aa: ASSRKAGLAGLYEQY
j_call: TRBJ2-7
v_call: TRBV27

cdr3_aa: ASSSSGQVNNEQF
j_call: TRBJ2-1
v_call: TRBV6-5

cdr3_aa: ASSVGEGTSGRPPTDEQY
j_call: TRBJ2-7
v_call: TRBV9

cdr3_aa: ASSLRRQGDYNEQF
j_call: TRBJ2-1
v_call: TRBV7-8

cdr3_aa: ASSLARSGIANEKLF
j_call: TRBJ1-4
v_call: TRBV5-1

cdr3_aa: ASSAWLGTSGEKLF
j_call: TRBJ1-4
v_call: TRBV9

cdr3_aa: ASSPSGIGTGELF
j_call: TRBJ2-2
v_call: TRBV6-6

cdr3_aa: ASSGRKNSGNTIY
j_call: TRBJ1-3
v_call: TRBV10-2

cdr3_aa: ASSFGYEQY
j_call: TRBJ2-7
v_call: TRBV6-2/TRBV6-3

cdr3_aa: ASSSPRGSGANVLT
j_call: TRBJ2-6
v_call: TRBV4-2

cdr3_aa: ASSYGQGATAF
j_call: TRBJ1-1
v_call: TRBV12-3/TRBV12-4

cdr3_aa: ATSRTPSPSRLAYEQY
j_call: TRBJ2-7
v_call: TRBV15

cdr3_aa: AGKGQLTDTQY
j_call: TRBJ2-3
v_call: TRBV2

cdr3_aa: ASNVPGWGNTIY
j_call: TRBJ1-3
v_call: TRBV6-5

cdr3_aa: AISESSRGQGYT
j_call: TRBJ1-2
v_call: TRBV10-3

cdr3_aa: AITPDGGTDTQY
j_call: TRBJ2-3
v_call: TRBV10-3

cdr3_aa: ASSYAQNMNTEAF
j_call: TRBJ1-1
v_call: TRBV6-5

cdr3_aa: ASSLVGTASTGNTIY
j_call: TRBJ1-3
v_call: TRBV5-1

cdr3_aa: ASSKVRGRAEETQY
j_call: TRBJ2-5
v_call: TRBV21-1

cdr3_aa: ASSQGREGEQY
j_call: TRBJ2-7
v_call: TRBV3-1/TRBV3-2

cdr3_aa: ASGPGVQYNEQF
j_call: TRBJ2-1
v_call: TRBV5-1

cdr3_aa: ASSYPAGDPSGNTIY
j_call: TRBJ1-3
v_call: TRBV6-2/TRBV6-3